A single sample gave rise to the 12 T cell receptor beta chains below, sequenced in a study of blood T cell repertoires in COVID-19. Libraries were prepared by immunoSEQ multiplex PCR; TCRdb keeps only in-frame clonotypes and omits some of them. Altogether roughly 74,000 clones are present, just under 85% being singletons, with the ten largest covering 36%. The sample consisted of peripheral blood. These receptor sequences come from a man between 65 and 85 years old with acute or convalescent COVID-19.

This chain connects TRBV3-1 (or the pseudogene TRBV3-2) to TRBJ1-5, with unresolved D. This CDR3 is built from 14 residues. Trimming shortened V by 6 bases and J by 2 bases, and 11 bases separated the two germline ends. Germline CDR1 LGHDT, CDR2 YNNKEL (reference sequence). The CDR3 nucleotides read TGTGCCAGCAGTCACGGAGAGGGCAATCAGCCCCAGCATTTT. Protein sequence: CASSHGEGNQPQHF.

The chain uses TRBV11-2 and TRBJ2-3, with 8 bases identical to TRBD1. Germline assignment: CDR1 SGHAT and CDR2 FQNNGV. V lost 3 bases and J lost 3; bases outside the gene matches: 5. The CDR3 covers 15 residues. The CDR3 bases are TGTGCCAGCAGCTTCCAGCAGGGGGCAACAGATACGCAGTATTTT. Translated: CASSFQQGATDTQYF.

This chain connects TRBV18 to TRBJ2-2; D is undetermined. Trimming took off 2 bases at V and 0 bases at J, with 7 bases between the two ends. The CDR3 is 15 residues long. Germline assignment: CDR1 KGHSH and CDR2 LQKENI. CDR3 sequence (DNA): TGTGCCAGCTCACCAGGGCTGGCGAACACCGGGGAGCTGTTTTTT. Its translation is CASSPGLANTGELFF.

The V call is TRBV7-9, the J call TRBJ2-7; TRBD2 is a possible D gene (5 bases). V was clipped by 5 bases and J by 6 bases, with 20 bases between them. This CDR3 region has 15 residues. Per the germline V gene, CDR1 is SEHNR and CDR2 is FQNEAQ (reference sequence). The CDR3 region is CASSISQSPGSEQYF. Written as DNA, the CDR3 is TGTGCCAGCAGCATCTCACAAAGCCCGGGATCCGAGCAGTACTTC.

The genes are TRBV7-9 and TRBJ1-4; 7 bases agree with TRBD1. CDR1 is SEHNR, CDR2 FQNEAQ, per germline (reference sequence). The CDR3 runs to 16 residues. V shed 4 bases and J 3 bases; nucleotides not matched to a gene: 8. The CDR3 sequence: CASSSGTVSSNEKLFF. For the CDR3, the DNA is TGTGCCAGCAGCTCGGGGACAGTTTCTTCTAATGAAAAACTGTTTTTT.

This rearrangement joins TRBV5-4 to TRBJ1-3; D unresolved. Trimming removed 0 bases at V and 2 bases at J, with 3 bases between. The CDR3 covers 13 residues. Germline-derived CDR1 and CDR2 are SGHNT and YYREEE (reference sequence). The CDR3 bases are TGTGCCAGCAGCTTGGCAGCTGGAAACACCATATATTTT. Amino acid sequence: CASSLAAGNTIYF. Based on the CDR3 plus reference TRBV5-4 and TRBJ1-3, the full variable domain is ETGVTQSPTHLIKTRGQQVTLRCSSQSGHNTVSWYQQALGQGPQFIFQYYREEENGRGNFPPRFSGLQFPNYSSELNVNALELDDSALYLCASSLAAGNTIYFGEGSWLTVV.

This clone has just one count. This sequence joins TRBV19 and TRBJ2-2, with D possibly being TRBD2 (5 bases). The length of the CDR3 is 16 residues. V was shortened by 7 bases and J by 1 base, with 16 bases between the two germline ends. Germline CDR1 reads LNHDA; CDR2 reads SQIVND (reference sequence). The CDR3 region has the DNA TGTGCCAGTAATAGAGGGTGGCAGCTGAACACCGGGGAGCTGTTTTTT. Translation gives CASNRGWQLNTGELFF.

The chain carries TRBV28 and TRBJ1-5; tentative D call: TRBD1 (6 bases). V shed 4 bases and J shed 1 base, with 11 bases lying between them. The CDR3 sequence is 15 residues long. From germline, CDR1 is MDHEN and CDR2 SYDVKM. The CDR3 DNA reads TGTGCCAGCAGTTCTCCCCAGGGGAGCAATCAGCCCCAGCATTTT. This translates into CASSSPQGSNQPQHF.

J is TRBJ2-1 and V is TRBV24-1, with 7 bases identical to TRBD2. Trimming at V came to 4 bases and at J to 2 bases, leaving 4 bases not matched to a gene. CDR3 size: 15 residues. Looked up from germline, CDR1 is KGHDR and CDR2 is SFDVKD. The CDR3 here is CATSDPSGAYNEQFF. The CDR3 bases are TGTGCCACCAGTGACCCTAGCGGAGCCTACAATGAGCAGTTCTTC.

This clone was seen more than once but under ten times. The V call is TRBV7-8, the J call TRBJ1-2; maybe TRBD1 (6 bases). Germline assignment: CDR1 SGHVS and CDR2 FQNEAQ. Deletions cut 8 bases from V and 4 bases from J, with 11 bases between. This CDR3 is built from 12 residues. The CDR3 region is CASGDTFYGYTF. The CDR3 region has the DNA TGTGCCAGCGGGGACACCTTCTATGGCTACACCTTC.

The DNA of the CDR3 is TGTGCCAGCAGTTTCCGGGGACAGGGGGCGTCTAGCGACGAGCAGTACTTC. Translating it yields CASSFRGQGASSDEQYF. The chain recombines TRBV28 with TRBJ2-7, with 12 nucleotides matching TRBD1. The CDR3 is made up of 17 amino acids. CDR1 is MDHEN, CDR2 SYDVKM, per germline. The trim removed 3 bases at V and 5 bases at J, leaving 11 bases unmatched.

The rearrangement links TRBV11-2 to TRBJ1-1; D may be TRBD1 (6 bases). V lost 4 bases and J 0 bases, leaving 12 bases between the germline ends. CDR3 size: 15 residues. CDR1 is SGHAT and CDR2 is FQNNGV in the germline V gene. CDR3 bases: TGTGCCAGCAGCTGGGGACATCTCATGAACACTGAAGCTTTCTTT. Translating it yields CASSWGHLMNTEAFF.